Shown below are 28 T cell receptor beta chains from a single sample sequenced in a study of blood T cell repertoires in COVID-19. The data were produced by immunoSEQ multiplex PCR, yet TCRdb's version contains in-frame clones alone and is incomplete. The top ten clones hold around 1.5% of a sample with more than 200,000 clones, 75% to 85% of them seen once. The material sequenced was peripheral blood. These receptors originate from a middle-aged woman who had recovered from COVID-19.

The chain uses TRBV7-8 and TRBJ1-1; D call uncertain. Germline V CDR1 and CDR2: SGHVS, FQNEAQ. Between the trimmed V and J ends, which lost 1 base and 6 bases, there was a span of 18 bases. The CDR3 contains 16 residues. The CDR3 DNA reads as TGTGCCAGCAGCTTAGGGTCCCCCCCGGGTTGGGCTGAAGCTTTCTTT. This codes for CASSLGSPPGWAEAFF. Full variable domain (missing parts from reference TRBV7-8 and TRBJ1-1): GAGVSQSPRYKVAKRGQDVALRCDPISGHVSLFWYQQALGQGPEFLTYFQNEAQLDKSGLPSDRFFAERPEGSVSTLKIQRTQQEDSAVYLCASSLGSPPGWAEAFFGQGTRLTVV.

The V and J genes are TRBV19 and TRBJ2-7; TRBD1 is a possible D gene (6 bases). The CDR3 has 13 amino acids. V was trimmed by 7 bases and J by 6 bases, leaving 16 bases between them. CDR1 is LNHDA, CDR2 SQIVND, per germline (reference sequence). The CDR3 DNA reads as TGTGCCAGTACCCAAACTTTAGGGGGCGAGCAGTACTTC. It codes for CASTQTLGGEQYF.

The sample holds many counts of this clone. The chain carries TRBV6-2 or TRBV6-3 and TRBJ1-2, with a tentative D call TRBD1 (5 bases). The germline V and J ends were trimmed by 5 bases and 2 bases, with 9 bases remaining between them. CDR1 is MNHEY, CDR2 SVGEGT, per germline. The CDR3 contains 13 residues. The CDR3 nucleotides are TGTGCCAGCAGTGATGGACAAAACTATGGCTACACCTTC. It specifies CASSDGQNYGYTF.

The chain joins TRBV14 to TRBJ2-7; TRBD2 might be the D (5 bases). The CDR3 length is 13 residues. Germline V gene lookup returns CDR1 SGHDN and CDR2 FVKESK. The germline V and J ends were trimmed by 1 base and 6 bases, with 10 bases remaining between them. This CDR3 reads CASSQVVGGEQYF. DNA for the CDR3: TGTGCCAGCAGCCAAGTGGTAGGAGGCGAGCAGTACTTC.

The chain has TRBV9 and TRBJ1-6; 7 bases map to TRBD1. From germline, CDR1 is SGDLS and CDR2 YYNGEE. The CDR3 consists of 15 residues. V shed 3 bases, J shed 10 bases, and the junction held 10 bases outside the gene matches. In nucleotides, the CDR3 is TGTGCCAGCAGCGCCAGACAGGGTTTAATGTCACCCCTCCACTTT. Protein product: CASSARQGLMSPLHF.

The chain joins TRBV11-2 to TRBJ2-2; tentative D call: TRBD1 (5 bases). This CDR3 has 14 residues. Trimming took off 4 bases at V and 1 base at J, with 7 bases between the two ends. Germline V CDR1 and CDR2: SGHAT, FQNNGV. CDR3 residues: CASSSQGNTGELFF. Here the CDR3 DNA reads TGTGCCAGCAGCTCCCAGGGGAACACCGGGGAGCTGTTTTTT. Full variable domain (remainder filled in from reference TRBV11-2 and TRBJ2-2): EAGVAQSPRYKIIEKRQSVAFWCNPISGHATLYWYQQILGQGPKLLIQFQNNGVVDDSQLPKDRFSAERLKGVDSTLKIQPAKLEDSAVYLCASSSQGNTGELFFGEGSRLTVL.

This clone was recorded a few times. The CDR3 is CASSFSDLNTEAFF. The CDR3 DNA follows: TGCGCCAGCAGCTTCAGTGACTTGAACACTGAAGCTTTCTTT. This chain connects TRBV5-1 to TRBJ1-1, with D unclear. CDR1 and CDR2 (germline): SGHRS, YFSETQ. This CDR3 comprises 14 residues. The V end lost 2 bases, the J end lost 0 bases, and 8 bases lay between the germline ends.

This CDR3 reads CASSWGQEYEQYF. CDR3 nucleotides: TGTGCCAGCAGTTGGGGGCAGGAATACGAGCAGTACTTC. This sequence joins TRBV12-3 or TRBV12-4 and TRBJ2-7; TRBD1 is a possible D gene (6 bases). V was pared by 4 bases and J by 4 bases, with 11 bases between. The length of the CDR3 is 13 residues.

This clone is a singleton in its sample. This rearrangement joins TRBV3-1 (or the pseudogene TRBV3-2) to TRBJ2-7; D not resolved. CDR1 and CDR2 (germline): LGHDT, YNNKEL (reference sequence). V lost 3 bases and J lost 0, with 12 bases in between. This CDR3 comprises 15 residues. In DNA form, the CDR3 reads TGTGCCAGCAGCCAGGGTCCGGAGAGCTCCTACGAGCAGTACTTC. It is translated as CASSQGPESSYEQYF.

The V call is TRBV11-2, the J call TRBJ2-5; tentatively, D is TRBD1 (5 bases). With 5 bases removed from V and 0 bases from J, the gap between germline ends came to 19 bases. In germline, CDR1 is SGHAT, CDR2 FQNNGV. CDR3 length: 17 amino acids. The CDR3 is CASSVMLILGDQETQYF. The CDR3 nucleotides are TGTGCCAGCAGCGTGATGTTGATCTTAGGGGACCAAGAGACCCAGTACTTC. Supplemented by reference TRBV11-2 and TRBJ2-5, the full variable domain reads EAGVAQSPRYKIIEKRQSVAFWCNPISGHATLYWYQQILGQGPKLLIQFQNNGVVDDSQLPKDRFSAERLKGVDSTLKIQPAKLEDSAVYLCASSVMLILGDQETQYFGPGTRLLVL.

Comment on this clone: At one of its ends the junction is not consistent with the germline gene, which may arise from a read error. CDR3: CASSLNRAGELFF. Written as DNA, the CDR3 is TGTGCTAGCAGCTTAAACAGGGCCGGGGAGCTGTTTTTT. J is TRBJ2-2 and V is TRBV7-7; TRBD1 is a possible D gene (6 bases). The CDR3 is made up of 13 amino acids. Germline CDR1 is SSHAT and CDR2 is FNYEAQ (reference sequence).

This chain connects TRBV29-1 to TRBJ1-1, with 8 bases aligning to TRBD1. Looked up from germline, CDR1 is SQVTM and CDR2 is ANQGSEA. The CDR3 runs to 14 residues. Germline trimming cut 4 bases from V and 6 bases from J; bases unmatched to any gene: 10. The CDR3 reads CSVAQGAMTAEAFF. The CDR3 coding sequence is TGCAGCGTTGCTCAGGGGGCCATGACTGCTGAAGCTTTCTTT.

V is TRBV10-3 and J is TRBJ1-4; TRBD1 aligns across 10 bases. V lost 5 bases, J lost 7 bases, and 7 bases stayed unmatched. This CDR3 spans 15 amino acids. Germline CDR1 and CDR2: ENHRY and SYGVKD. CDR3 protein: CAISLDRGQGEKLFF. The DNA of the CDR3 is TGTGCCATCAGTCTCGACAGGGGGCAAGGTGAAAAACTGTTTTTT.

Remarks on this clone: Additional DNA sequences in this sample encode the identical CDR3. The V call is TRBV29-1, the J call TRBJ1-1, with D tentatively TRBD1 (6 bases). Trimming pared 5 bases from V and 0 bases from J, leaving 10 bases between. The CDR3 covers 13 residues. CDR1 is SQVTM, CDR2 ANQGSEA, per germline. CDR3 in amino acids: CSVQGQMNTEAFF. The CDR3 DNA reads TGCAGCGTTCAAGGACAGATGAACACTGAAGCTTTCTTT.

The chain couples TRBV6-4 to TRBJ2-2; no reliable D call. The CDR3 length is 13 residues. The V and J ends lost 0 bases and 5 bases respectively, with 4 bases between them. Germline CDR1 is MRHNA and CDR2 is SNTAGT. For the CDR3, the DNA is TGTGCCAGCAGTGACTCTGAGACCGGGGAGCTGTTTTTT. Translation: CASSDSETGELFF.

The chain carries TRBV19 and TRBJ1-3; 10 positions match TRBD1. The CDR3 has 16 residues. V was pared by 7 bases and J by 0 bases, with 6 bases of the junction left unmatched. Germline CDR1 reads LNHDA; CDR2 reads SQIVND (reference sequence). In DNA, the CDR3 is TGTGCCAGTAAGGGCCGGGACAGGGGCTCTGGAAACACCATATATTTT. This gives the protein CASKGRDRGSGNTIYF. The whole variable domain, filled in from reference TRBV19 and TRBJ1-3, reads DGGITQSPKYLFRKEGQNVTLSCEQNLNHDAMYWYRQDPGQGLRLIYYSQIVNDFQKGDIAEGYSVSREKKESFPLTVTSAQKNPTAFYLCASKGRDRGSGNTIYFGEGSWLTVV.

V usage is TRBV11-3 and J usage is TRBJ1-1, with D perhaps TRBD1 (6 bases). The germline V and J ends were trimmed by 5 bases and 3 bases, with 13 bases remaining between them. Germline CDR1 and CDR2: SGHNT and YENEEA. The CDR3 is 14 amino acids. This CDR3 is CASSELRTDTEAFF. DNA for the CDR3: TGTGCCAGCAGCGAGCTAAGGACAGACACTGAAGCTTTCTTT.

The rearrangement uses TRBV28 and TRBJ2-3; 7 bases are shared with TRBD2. The germline CDR1 and CDR2 sequences are MDHEN and SYDVKM. This CDR3 is 13 amino acids long. V trimming: 8 bases; J trimming: 0 bases; junction bases outside the gene matches: 2. The CDR3 reads CASGGSSTDTQYF. The CDR3 DNA reads as TGTGCCAGCGGCGGGAGTAGCACAGATACGCAGTATTTT.

The rearrangement uses TRBV19 and TRBJ2-1, with D unresolved. V lost 3 bases, J lost 7 bases, and 10 bases lay in between. CDR3 length: 13 residues. CDR1 and CDR2 (germline): LNHDA, SQIVND (reference sequence). CDR3 nucleotides: TGTGCCAGTAGTATGAGTGACAATAATGAGCAGTTCTTC. This codes for CASSMSDNNEQFF.

The V gene is TRBV13, the J gene TRBJ1-2; TRBD1 agrees at 9 bases. CDR1 is PRHDT, CDR2 FYEKMQ, per germline (reference sequence). V shed 6 bases and J 6 bases; nucleotides not matched to a gene: 8. The CDR3 length is 14 residues. DNA of the CDR3: TGTGCCAGCAGGTACCGGGACAGGGTTCATGGCTACACCTTC. Protein sequence: CASRYRDRVHGYTF.

This clone was recorded a few times. The chain couples TRBV14 to TRBJ1-1; perhaps TRBD1 as D (5 bases). CDR3 length: 15 residues. Germline CDR1 and CDR2: SGHDN and FVKESK. The V end was cut by 1 base, the J end by 7 bases, with 16 bases between. The chain's CDR3 is CASSQVPGLYIEAFF. CDR3 DNA: TGTGCCAGCAGCCAAGTTCCGGGACTATACATTGAAGCTTTCTTT.

The chain combines TRBV3-1 (or the pseudogene TRBV3-2) with TRBJ2-5, with TRBD2 matching 13 bases. The junction had 5 bases not matched to a gene; V was cut back by 0 bases and J by 7 bases. Germline-derived CDR1 and CDR2 are LGHDT and YNNKEL (reference sequence). The CDR3 contains 16 residues. CDR3 protein: CASSQETSGGGATQYF. For the CDR3, the DNA is TGTGCCAGCAGCCAAGAAACTAGCGGGGGGGGCGCGACCCAGTACTTC.

This chain uses TRBV5-1 with TRBJ2-3; D is ambiguous. The germline V gene has CDR1 SGHRS and CDR2 YFSETQ. This CDR3 comprises 18 residues. Trimming took off 3 bases at V and 3 bases at J, with 23 bases between the two ends. The CDR3 DNA reads as TGCGCCAGCAGCTCTCCCCTCCAAAACCCAGTGGAGACAGATACGCAGTATTTT. Translation: CASSSPLQNPVETDTQYF.

DNA of the CDR3: TGTGCCAGCAGTGCCTTTCGAGTCACCGGGGAGCTGTTTTTT. Its protein product is CASSAFRVTGELFF. The genes are TRBV28 and TRBJ2-2; D not resolved. Trimming removed 5 bases from V and 4 bases from J, with 11 bases in between. CDR1 and CDR2 (germline): MDHEN, SYDVKM. The CDR3 spans 14 residues.

The chain links TRBV18 to TRBJ2-7; unclear D gene. Germline V gene sequence: CDR1 KGHSH, CDR2 LQKENI. V lost 0 bases, J lost 6 bases, and 9 bases lay in between. The CDR3 runs to 13 residues. CDR3 bases: TGTGCCAGCTCACCACCCTCCCTTCCCGAGCAGTACTTC. This codes for CASSPPSLPEQYF.

The genes are TRBV5-4 and TRBJ2-5; TRBD1 is a possible D gene (6 bases). This CDR3 contains 14 residues. V lost 3 bases and J 4 bases, leaving 13 bases between the germline ends. Germline assignment: CDR1 SGHNT and CDR2 YYREEE (reference sequence). The CDR3 nucleotides read TGTGCCAGCAGCTCACAGGGTGTGGGAGAGACCCAGTACTTC. Protein: CASSSQGVGETQYF. The variable domain in full, with the rest retrieved from reference TRBV5-4 and TRBJ2-5, is ETGVTQSPTHLIKTRGQQVTLRCSSQSGHNTVSWYQQALGQGPQFIFQYYREEENGRGNFPPRFSGLQFPNYSSELNVNALELDDSALYLCASSSQGVGETQYFGPGTRLLVL.

The chain links TRBV21-1 to TRBJ1-6; TRBD1, the table's D call, lacks a check against the DNA. TRBV21-1 is listed as a pseudogene. The CDR3 length is 19 residues. CDR3 sequence reads: CASSKVGKRGLTYNSPLHF. For the CDR3, the DNA is TGTGCCAGCAGCAAAGTTGGAAAAAGGGGGCTGACCTATAATTCACCCCTCCACTTT.

J is TRBJ1-3 and V is TRBV10-1, with TRBD1 matching 9 bases. The CDR3 is 13 amino acids. In germline, CDR1 is WNHNN, CDR2 SYGVQD (reference sequence). The trim removed 9 bases at V and 1 base at J, leaving 1 base unmatched. The CDR3 DNA follows: TGCGCCAGAGGACAGGGGTCTGGAAACACCATATATTTT. It encodes CARGQGSGNTIYF.